These 8 T cell receptor beta chains originate from one sample sequenced in a study of blood T cell repertoires in COVID-19. TCRdb's copy holds only in-frame clones and misses some; the assay was immunoSEQ multiplex PCR. The sample includes just over 250,000 clones, approximately 90% of them seen just once. Sequenced: peripheral blood. These receptors were obtained from a man in his fifties or sixties who had recovered from COVID-19.

The J gene is TRBJ2-3, the V gene TRBV4-2; TRBD2 matches 8 bases. CDR3 length: 14 residues. Losses at the gene ends were 1 base for V and 3 bases for J; bases not matched to a gene: 0. Germline V gene data show CDR1 as LGHNA and CDR2 as YNFKEQ. CDR3: CASSQVAGTDTQYF. CDR3 coding DNA: TGTGCCAGCAGCCAAGTAGCGGGGACAGATACGCAGTATTTT.

This rearrangement joins TRBV5-8 to TRBJ1-1; 8 bases align to TRBD1. After removal of 2 bases from V and 0 bases from J, the junction contained 3 bases not matched to a gene. The CDR3 consists of 15 residues. Germline CDR1 is SGHTS and CDR2 is YDEGEE. CDR3 sequence reads: CASSFAGQVNTEAFF. CDR3 nucleotide sequence: TGTGCCAGCAGCTTTGCGGGACAGGTGAACACTGAAGCTTTCTTT.

V and J are TRBV15 and TRBJ1-5; D is ambiguous. The CDR3 spans 12 residues. Looked up from germline, CDR1 is LNHNV and CDR2 is YYDKDF (reference sequence). V was shortened by 1 base and J by 5 bases, with 3 bases between the two germline ends. The CDR3 DNA follows: TGTGCCACCAGCAGAGCAGATCAGCCCCAGCATTTT. Translated: CATSRADQPQHF.

This clone was seen a single time. The chain has TRBV2 and TRBJ1-1, with D possibly matching TRBD1 (5 bases). Germline loops: CDR1 SNHLY, CDR2 FYNNEI. Trimming removed 11 bases at V and 1 base at J, with 8 bases between. CDR3 size: 11 residues. The CDR3 spells CARTRNTEAFF. CDR3 bases: TGTGCCCGGACAAGGAACACTGAAGCTTTCTTT.

CDR3 in DNA: TGTGCCAGCATCAAAAACGCAACTAGCGGGGGACGGACCGGGGAGCTGTTTTTT. As protein: CASIKNATSGGRTGELFF. The chain is built from TRBV5-5 and TRBJ2-2; 11 positions agree with TRBD2. CDR1 and CDR2 from the germline V gene are SGHKS and YYEKEE (reference sequence). There are 18 residues in the CDR3. The ends lost 6 bases at V and 5 bases at J; junction bases unmatched: 15.

This clone appeared a single time. The gene calls are TRBV2 and TRBJ1-1; possibly TRBD1 for D (6 bases). The CDR3 extends over 14 amino acids. Germline V CDR1 and CDR2: SNHLY, FYNNEI. V lost 9 bases and J 6 bases, leaving 20 bases between the germline ends. In DNA form, the CDR3 reads TGTGCCAGGGGCGGCACAGGGCAGTTCGCTGAAGCTTTCTTT. Translation: CARGGTGQFAEAFF.

The chain recombines TRBV10-2 with TRBJ2-7; D gene uncertain. V was clipped by 3 bases and J by 2 bases, with 5 bases between them. CDR3 length: 12 amino acids. Germline V gene lookup returns CDR1 WSHSY and CDR2 SAAADI. The CDR3 region is CASSELTYEQYF. CDR3 sequence (DNA): TGCGCCAGCAGTGAACTAACCTACGAGCAGTACTTC.

V gene TRBV19 combines with J gene TRBJ1-1, with a tentative D call TRBD1 (5 bases). Trimming cost V 3 bases and J 0 bases, with 14 bases left between them. Germline V gives CDR1 LNHDA, CDR2 SQIVND (reference sequence). The CDR3 extends over 16 amino acids. CDR3 in DNA: TGTGCCAGTAGTATTTTCGGGGGGACTATGAACACTGAAGCTTTCTTT. It encodes CASSIFGGTMNTEAFF.